At least ten counts were recorded for the clone carrying this T cell receptor beta chain. Its specificity is not known. TCRdb ran MiXCR on the 5' RACE reads and lists one entry per CDR3 protein. The sample holds 35,000 or so distinct CDR3 sequences; 13% to 15% are singletons and the top ten take 25% to 30%. The record originates from a study of neurological immune-mediated disorders. Study observations and caveats: None of the CDR3 amino acid sequences in expanded clones turned up in more than one subject, which points to private repertoires in all groups.

CDR1 and CDR2 from the germline V gene are SGHRS and YFSETQ. V shed 0 bases and J shed 5 bases, with 11 bases lying between them. This CDR3 has 15 amino acids. Sequenced: PBMCs. This clonotype was obtained from a woman in her 50s with HTLV-1-associated myelopathy (HAM/TSP). The chain combines TRBV5-1 with TRBJ1-4, with D perhaps TRBD1 (5 bases). This CDR3 reads CASSLDRTQNEKLFF. Written as DNA, the CDR3 is TGCGCCAGCAGCTTGGACCGGACACAAAATGAAAAACTGTTTTTT.